The 14 T cell receptor beta chains below come from one sample, sequenced in a study of blood T cell repertoires in COVID-19. Produced via immunoSEQ multiplex PCR; TCRdb's table is partial and in-frame only. The data hold roughly 300,000 clones, with roughly nine tenths observed a single time. Material: peripheral blood. The receptors originated from a woman in her twenties or thirties with COVID-19, enrolled during active disease.

The count of this clone is one. The CDR3 region is CASSSGTGDSPLHF. Here the CDR3 DNA reads TGTGCCAGCAGCTCTGGGACAGGGGACTCACCCCTCCACTTT. The rearrangement uses TRBV7-9 and TRBJ1-6; 10 bases match TRBD1. Germline V gene sequence: CDR1 SEHNR, CDR2 FQNEAQ (reference sequence). V lost 4 bases and J lost 10; bases outside the gene matches: 4. The CDR3 length is 14 residues.

A few counts support this clone. V and J are TRBV6-5 and TRBJ1-1, with D perhaps TRBD1 (5 bases). Germline V gene lookup returns CDR1 MNHEY and CDR2 SVGAGI. V lost 0 bases and J 0 bases, leaving 8 bases between the germline ends. CDR3 length: 15 residues. The CDR3 sequence: CASSYSTRVNTEAFF. CDR3 DNA: TGTGCCAGCAGTTACTCGACCAGGGTGAACACTGAAGCTTTCTTT.

This chain connects TRBV5-4 to TRBJ2-2; 8 bases are a match to TRBD1. The CDR3 loop spans 16 amino acids. V lost 0 bases to trimming and J lost 5 bases; unmatched junction nucleotides: 6. CDR1 and CDR2 (germline): SGHNT, YYREEE (reference sequence). CDR3 in amino acids: CASSLGDRGFTGELFF. CDR3 DNA: TGTGCCAGCAGCTTGGGAGACAGGGGCTTTACCGGGGAGCTGTTTTTT.

V and J are TRBV11-2 and TRBJ2-5; a weak D match, TRBD1 (5 bases). CDR1 is SGHAT, CDR2 FQNNGV, per germline. This CDR3 is 14 amino acids long. Trimming took 3 bases from V and 7 from J, leaving 15 bases between them. DNA for the CDR3: TGTGCCAGCAGCTTTGGGGCGGAACCGGGGACCCAGTACTTC. Protein product: CASSFGAEPGTQYF.

The chain links TRBV19 to TRBJ1-5, with D uncertain. Germline loops: CDR1 LNHDA, CDR2 SQIVND (reference sequence). Deletions cut 4 bases from V and 5 bases from J, with 9 bases between. This CDR3 region has 13 residues. The CDR3 bases are TGTGCCAGTAGTACCGCGAGGGATCAGCCCCAGCATTTT. Amino acid sequence: CASSTARDQPQHF.

This chain connects TRBV10-1 to TRBJ1-2; 10 bases fit TRBD1. After removal of 6 bases from V and 3 bases from J, the junction contained 7 bases not matched to a gene. Germline CDR1 and CDR2: WNHNN and SYGVQD (reference sequence). The CDR3 covers 15 residues. The chain's CDR3 is CASRPRDRGYYGYTF. CDR3 DNA sequence: TGCGCCAGCAGACCCCGGGACAGGGGATACTATGGCTACACCTTC.

This clone was seen only a few times. The rearrangement joins TRBV6-5 to TRBJ1-5, with D perhaps matching TRBD1 (5 bases). V lost 6 bases, J lost 3 bases, and 9 bases lay in between. The CDR3 spans 13 residues. The germline CDR1 and CDR2 sequences are MNHEY and SVGAGI. The CDR3 region has the DNA TGTGCCAGCAGGGGGGGGTCCAATCAGCCCCAGCATTTT. Residues: CASRGGSNQPQHF.

The chain combines TRBV10-3 with TRBJ2-7; TRBD2 matches at 9 bases. This CDR3 spans 15 amino acids. V dropped 0 bases and J dropped 4; count of bases not matched to a gene: 4. In germline, CDR1 is ENHRY, CDR2 SYGVKD. CDR3 DNA sequence: TGTGCCATCAGTGAGTCTAGGCGGGAGGGATACGAGCAGTACTTC. This codes for CAISESRREGYEQYF.

The V and J genes are TRBV4-1 and TRBJ2-2, with D perhaps TRBD2 (6 bases). Germline CDR1 reads MGHRA; CDR2 reads YSYEKL. The CDR3 sequence is 16 residues long. V shed 1 base and J shed 6 bases, with 15 bases lying between them. CDR3 in amino acids: CASSQVEGRMAGELFF. CDR3 sequence (DNA): TGCGCCAGCAGCCAAGTGGAGGGAAGGATGGCCGGGGAGCTGTTTTTT.

The chain uses TRBV29-1 and TRBJ2-1; TRBD2 aligns across 8 bases. The CDR3 covers 14 residues. CDR1 SQVTM and CDR2 ANQGSEA come from the germline V gene. V shed 4 bases and J 8 bases; nucleotides not matched to a gene: 10. CDR3 loop: CSVALRLAFDEQFF. The CDR3 DNA is TGCAGCGTTGCCTTGAGACTAGCGTTTGATGAGCAGTTCTTC.

This chain links TRBV6-4 with TRBJ2-5, with D maybe TRBD2 (6 bases). Trimming left V 5 bases short and J 6 bases short, with 19 bases between. The CDR3 loop spans 15 amino acids. Germline CDR1 reads MRHNA; CDR2 reads SNTAGT. CDR3 coding DNA: TGTGCCAGCAGTATTCGACTAGTATCCCATAAGACCCAGTACTTC. Encoded protein: CASSIRLVSHKTQYF.

CDR3 nucleotides: TGTGCCAGCAGCCAAGAGCGAGCGGTCCAAGAGACCCAGTACTTC. Translating gives CASSQERAVQETQYF. This chain links TRBV4-2 with TRBJ2-5, with D perhaps TRBD2 (5 bases). The CDR3 extends over 15 amino acids. Germline V CDR1 and CDR2: LGHNA, YNFKEQ. V was shortened by 0 bases and J by 1 base, with 9 bases between the two germline ends.

The chain is built from TRBV3-1 (or the pseudogene TRBV3-2) and TRBJ1-2; the D gene is possibly TRBD1 (5 bases). The CDR3 runs 13 residues. The germline V and J ends were trimmed by 3 bases and 6 bases, with 11 bases remaining between them. Germline CDR1 and CDR2: LGHDT and YNNKEL (reference sequence). The CDR3: CASSHLRADGYTF. CDR3 nucleotide sequence: TGTGCCAGCAGCCACCTCAGGGCGGATGGCTACACCTTC.

The V gene is TRBV2, the J gene TRBJ2-1; TRBD2 is a possible D gene (6 bases). Per the germline V gene, CDR1 is SNHLY and CDR2 is FYNNEI. CDR3 length: 15 amino acids. With 5 bases removed from V and 9 bases from J, the gap between germline ends came to 20 bases. The CDR3 spells CASSTGTTGGGEQFF. In nucleotides, the CDR3 is TGTGCCAGCAGTACCGGGACCACTGGGGGAGGTGAGCAGTTCTTC.